Below, 12 T cell receptor beta chains from the same sample are listed, as sequenced in a study of cytomegalovirus exposure and HLA in healthy donors. Primers for the PCR totalled 60 Vbeta and 13 Jbeta. Some clones are missing from TCRdb's copy, which holds only in-frame ones; the method was immunoSEQ multiplex PCR. The sample shows roughly 200,000 clones, around 83% of them seen only once. The sequencing input was PBMCs. These TCRs come from a man aged 40-50 years in good health and CMV-seropositive.

J is TRBJ1-1 and V is TRBV27; 8 bases fit TRBD1. The CDR3 loop spans 15 amino acids. J was trimmed by 1 base and V by 6 bases; bases with no gene match: 7. Germline assignment: CDR1 MNHEY and CDR2 SMNVEV (reference sequence). CDR3 amino acids: CASSYLTGGNTEAFF. CDR3 nucleotides: TGTGCCAGCAGCTACCTAACAGGGGGGAACACTGAAGCTTTCTTT.

The sample holds one count of this clone. The chain uses TRBV4-1 and TRBJ1-4; D possibly corresponds to TRBD1 (5 bases). Germline CDR1 is MGHRA and CDR2 is YSYEKL. V gave up 0 bases and J gave up 0 bases, with 14 bases separating them. The length of the CDR3 is 18 residues. CDR3 region: CASSQESGTHSTNEKLFF. The CDR3 coding sequence is TGCGCCAGCAGCCAAGAATCGGGGACTCATTCAACTAATGAAAAACTGTTTTTT.

The rearrangement uses TRBV6-6 and TRBJ2-7; D not resolved. The V end was cut by 2 bases, the J end by 7 bases, with 12 bases between. This CDR3 is built from 13 residues. Germline CDR1 reads MNHNY; CDR2 reads SVGAGI (reference sequence). The CDR3 nucleotides are TGTGCCAGCAGTTACCCATCTAGTCGGGAGCAGTACTTC. It yields the protein CASSYPSSREQYF.

This chain connects TRBV7-9 to TRBJ2-5, with D uncertain. The germline gives CDR1 SEHNR, CDR2 FQNEAQ (reference sequence). The CDR3 loop spans 12 amino acids. Trimming cost V 5 bases and J 5 bases, with 9 bases left between them. The CDR3, as DNA: TGTGCCAGCAGCATCTTGTTCGAGACCCAGTACTTC. This sequence encodes CASSILFETQYF.

The gene calls are TRBV30 and TRBJ2-6; D call uncertain. The V and J ends lost 1 base and 1 base respectively, with 5 bases between them. CDR1 and CDR2 (germline): GTSNPN, SVGIG (reference sequence). CDR3 length: 14 amino acids. The CDR3 DNA follows: TGTGCCTGGAGTGGGGCGTCTGGGGCCAACGTCCTGACTTTC. This translates into CAWSGASGANVLTF.

V and J are TRBV5-6 and TRBJ2-7; possibly TRBD2 for D (6 bases). The CDR3 has 15 amino acids. Trimming pared 0 bases from V and 3 bases from J, leaving 13 bases between. Germline V gene sequence: CDR1 SGHDT, CDR2 YYEEEE. The CDR3 sequence is CASSLGSSANYEQYF. The CDR3 coding sequence is TGTGCCAGCAGCTTGGGCTCTAGCGCTAACTACGAGCAGTACTTC.

The CDR3 DNA follows: TGTGCCAGCAGCTTAGCGACGGGGACAGCGCTTACAGTGCCCCATGAGCAGTTCTTC. This encodes CASSLATGTALTVPHEQFF. The rearrangement joins TRBV7-2 to TRBJ2-1, with 7 bases aligning to TRBD1. The CDR3 is made up of 19 amino acids. Germline V CDR1 and CDR2: SGHTA, FQGNSA. V lost 0 bases and J lost 8; bases outside the gene matches: 19.

The J gene is TRBJ1-1, the V gene TRBV28, with TRBD1 matching over 8 bases. Germline V gene sequence: CDR1 MDHEN, CDR2 SYDVKM. The CDR3 consists of 15 residues. The V and J ends lost 2 bases and 8 bases, in that order; junction bases with no gene match: 10. The CDR3 here is CASSLAAGGLIEAFF. CDR3 DNA sequence: TGTGCCAGCAGTTTAGCGGCAGGGGGCTTGATAGAAGCTTTCTTT.

CDR3 nucleotides: TGTGCCAGCAGTGAAAGTCAGGGGATAGATACGCAGTATTTT. Its translation: CASSESQGIDTQYF. The chain combines TRBV6-1 with TRBJ2-3; D is perhaps TRBD1 (6 bases). The germline gives CDR1 MNHNS, CDR2 SASEGT. Trimming cost V 2 bases and J 5 bases, with 11 bases left between them. The CDR3 totals 14 residues.

The rearrangement joins TRBV5-6 to TRBJ1-1; weak D call: TRBD1 (6 bases). Trimming took off 4 bases at V and 5 bases at J, with 12 bases between the two ends. The germline V gene has CDR1 SGHDT and CDR2 YYEEEE. The CDR3 has 13 residues. The CDR3 protein is CASSVWDKTEAFF. CDR3 nucleotide sequence: TGTGCCAGCAGCGTATGGGACAAGACTGAAGCTTTCTTT.

Notes on this clone: At one end the junction does not follow the germline gene, possibly because of a read error. The gene calls are TRBV7-7 and TRBJ2-2; D unresolved. The CDR3 runs 15 residues. Germline V lookup: CDR1 SSHAT, CDR2 FNYEAQ (reference sequence). The CDR3 region has the DNA TGTGCTAGCAGCTCTCAGTGGGCCGACACCGGGGAGCTGTTTTTT. Protein product: CASSSQWADTGELFF.

The chain employs TRBV5-4 and TRBJ2-3; 8 bases match TRBD1. The CDR3 spans 15 residues. The V segment lost 4 bases and the J segment 4 bases; nucleotides outside the gene matches: 8. CDR1 is SGHNT and CDR2 is YYREEE in the germline V gene (reference sequence). CDR3 residues: CASSRGQGWADTQYF. The CDR3 DNA is TGTGCCAGCAGCCGCGGACAGGGATGGGCAGATACGCAGTATTTT.